The clone carrying this T cell receptor beta chain was seen a single time. Its specificity is not known. Trimming stripped 6 bases from V and 11 bases from J, with 14 bases between. The CDR3 is made up of 12 amino acids. CDR1 and CDR2 from the germline V gene are MNHNS and SASEGT. Cultured CD4+ T cells had their DNA profiled by the Oncomine TCR Beta short-read assay. MiXCR, run by TCRdb on the PCR reads, gives a single entry per CDR3 protein. The table includes under 20,000 distinct CDR3 sequences, about 51% detected once. The record originates from a study of vaccination and CD4 T cells after COVID-19. Treatment denoted: roughly ten-day PBMC culture with coronavirus spike peptide pools or control peptides (ViraFEST assay). PCR-confirmed positives ranged from March to December 2020, preceding US Alpha, Beta and Delta variants.

The material was CD4+ T cells from blood, cultured in vitro, obtained before SARS-CoV-2 vaccination. The TCR originated in a human donor who had recovered from COVID-19. V is TRBV6-1 and J is TRBJ1-5; D perhaps matches TRBD1 (5 bases). The CDR3 nucleotides read TGTGCCAGCAGATCGGGGGGTGGGTCCCAGCATTTT. It yields the protein CASRSGGGSQHF.